This T cell receptor (beta chain) was identified in a study of PD-1 blockade in classical Hodgkin lymphoma. Every single patient, without exception, relapsed after autologous stem cell transplantation, and brentuximab vedotin exposure varied. The assay was immunoSEQ multiplex PCR, and TCRdb's table has in-frame clones only and misses some. The table shows fewer than 75,000 clones, with approximately 90% occurring only once. J lost 7 bases, V lost 7 bases, and 12 bases had no gene match. Looked up from germline, CDR1 is SNHLY and CDR2 is FYNNEI. The CDR3 has 14 residues. The rearrangement uses TRBV2 and TRBJ2-5; 7 bases match TRBD2. This clonotype originated in a human donor with classical Hodgkin lymphoma. The material was peripheral blood mononuclear cells (PBMCs), obtained before the second cycle of nivolumab. The CDR3 DNA reads TGTGCCAGCACCCCCATCAAGCTAGCGGCGACCCAGTACTTC. Translated: CASTPIKLAATQYF. The full variable domain, rest sourced from reference TRBV2 and TRBJ2-5, is EPEVTQTPSHQVTQMGQEVILRCVPISNHLYFYWYRQILGQKVEFLVSFYNNEISEKSEIFDDQFSVERPDGSNFTLKIRSTKLEDSAMYFCASTPIKLAATQYFGPGTRLLVL.